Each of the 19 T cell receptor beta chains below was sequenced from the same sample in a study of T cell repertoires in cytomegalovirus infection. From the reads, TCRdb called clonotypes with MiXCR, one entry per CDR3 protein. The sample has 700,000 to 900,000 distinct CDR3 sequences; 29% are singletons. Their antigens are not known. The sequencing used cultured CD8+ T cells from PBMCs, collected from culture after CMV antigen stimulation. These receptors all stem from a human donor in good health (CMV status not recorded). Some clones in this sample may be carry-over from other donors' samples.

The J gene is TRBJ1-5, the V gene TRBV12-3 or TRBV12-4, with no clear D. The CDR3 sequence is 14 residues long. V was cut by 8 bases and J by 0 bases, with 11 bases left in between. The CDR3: CASGVGYSNQPQHF. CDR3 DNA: TGTGCCAGCGGGGTTGGTTATAGCAATCAGCCCCAGCATTTT.

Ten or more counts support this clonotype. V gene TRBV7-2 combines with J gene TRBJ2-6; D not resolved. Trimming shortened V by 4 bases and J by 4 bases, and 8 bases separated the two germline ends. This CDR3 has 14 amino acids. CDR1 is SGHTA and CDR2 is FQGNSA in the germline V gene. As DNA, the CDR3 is TGTGCCAGCAGCTCTTTTGCCGGGGCCAACGTCCTGACTTTC. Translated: CASSSFAGANVLTF.

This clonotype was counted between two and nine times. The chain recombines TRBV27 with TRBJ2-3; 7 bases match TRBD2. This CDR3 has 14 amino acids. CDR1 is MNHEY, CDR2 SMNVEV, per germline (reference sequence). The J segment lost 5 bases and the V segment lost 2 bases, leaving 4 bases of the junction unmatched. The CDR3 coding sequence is TGTGCCAGCAGTTTACTCCGGGGGGTAGATACGCAGTATTTT. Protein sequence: CASSLLRGVDTQYF.

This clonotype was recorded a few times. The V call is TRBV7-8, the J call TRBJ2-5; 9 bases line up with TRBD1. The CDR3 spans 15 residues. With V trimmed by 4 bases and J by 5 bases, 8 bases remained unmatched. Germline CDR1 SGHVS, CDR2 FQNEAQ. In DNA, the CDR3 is TGTGCCAGCAGCTATCCGGGACAGGGAGGGGAGACCCAGTACTTC. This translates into CASSYPGQGGETQYF.

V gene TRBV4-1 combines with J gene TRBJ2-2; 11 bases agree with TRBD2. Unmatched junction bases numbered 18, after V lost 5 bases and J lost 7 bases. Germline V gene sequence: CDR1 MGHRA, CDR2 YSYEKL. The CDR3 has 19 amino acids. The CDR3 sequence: CASSILPGSGGAGIGELFF. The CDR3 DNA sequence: TGCGCCAGCAGCATCCTCCCGGGTAGCGGGGGGGCCGGAATCGGGGAGCTGTTTTTT.

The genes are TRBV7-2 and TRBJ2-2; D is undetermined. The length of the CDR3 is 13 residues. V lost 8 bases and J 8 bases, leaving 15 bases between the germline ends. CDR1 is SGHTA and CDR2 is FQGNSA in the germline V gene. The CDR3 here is CASPGPYRGELFF. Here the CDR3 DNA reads TGTGCCAGCCCCGGACCCTACCGTGGGGAGCTGTTTTTT.

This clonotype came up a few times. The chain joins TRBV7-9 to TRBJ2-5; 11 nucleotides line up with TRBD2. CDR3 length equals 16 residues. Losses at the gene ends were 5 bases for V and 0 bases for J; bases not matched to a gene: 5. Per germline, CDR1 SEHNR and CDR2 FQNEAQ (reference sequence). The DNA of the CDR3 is TGTGCCAGCAGCGATTCTAGCGGGGGGTACCAAGAGACCCAGTACTTC. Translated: CASSDSSGGYQETQYF.

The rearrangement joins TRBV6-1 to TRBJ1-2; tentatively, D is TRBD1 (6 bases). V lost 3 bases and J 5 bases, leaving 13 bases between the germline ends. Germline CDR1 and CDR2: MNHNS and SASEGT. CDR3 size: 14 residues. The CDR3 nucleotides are TGTGCCAGCAGTGAGCCGGGGACACTTTATGGCTACACCTTC. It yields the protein CASSEPGTLYGYTF.

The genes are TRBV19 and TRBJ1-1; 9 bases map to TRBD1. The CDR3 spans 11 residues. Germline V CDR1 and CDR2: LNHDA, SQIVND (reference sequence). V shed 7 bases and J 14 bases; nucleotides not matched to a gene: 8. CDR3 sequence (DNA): TGTGCCAGTATCGGGACAGGGCTCGTCTTCTTT. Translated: CASIGTGLVFF. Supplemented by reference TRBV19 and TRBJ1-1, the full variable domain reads DGGITQSPKYLFRKEGQNVTLSCEQNLNHDAMYWYRQDPGQGLRLIYYSQIVNDFQKGDIAEGYSVSREKKESFPLTVTSAQKNPTAFYLCASIGTGLVFFGQGTRLTVV.

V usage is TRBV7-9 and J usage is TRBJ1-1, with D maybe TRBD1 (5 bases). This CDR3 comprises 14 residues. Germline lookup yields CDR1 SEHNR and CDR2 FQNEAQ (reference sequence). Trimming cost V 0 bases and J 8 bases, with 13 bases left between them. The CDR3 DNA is TGTGCCAGCAGCTTAGCGGCGGGTGGGGCAGAAGCTTTCTTT. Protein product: CASSLAAGGAEAFF.

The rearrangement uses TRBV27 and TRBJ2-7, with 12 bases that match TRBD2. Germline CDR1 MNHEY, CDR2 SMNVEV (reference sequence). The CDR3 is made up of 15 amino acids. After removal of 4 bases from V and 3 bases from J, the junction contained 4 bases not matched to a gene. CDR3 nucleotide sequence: TGTGCCAGCAGTTCAGGACTAGCGGGGAACTACGAGCAGTACTTC. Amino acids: CASSSGLAGNYEQYF.

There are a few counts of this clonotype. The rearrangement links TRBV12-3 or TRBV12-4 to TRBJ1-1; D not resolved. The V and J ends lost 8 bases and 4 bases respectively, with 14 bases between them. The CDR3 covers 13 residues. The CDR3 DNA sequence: TGTGCCAGCCTCGAACGGAGGAGCACTGAAGCTTTCTTT. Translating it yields CASLERRSTEAFF.

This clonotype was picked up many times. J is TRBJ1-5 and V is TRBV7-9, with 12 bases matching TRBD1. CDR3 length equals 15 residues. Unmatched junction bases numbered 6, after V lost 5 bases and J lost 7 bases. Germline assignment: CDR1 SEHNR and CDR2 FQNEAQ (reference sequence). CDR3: CASSAGTGGQQPQHF. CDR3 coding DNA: TGTGCCAGCAGCGCAGGGACAGGGGGCCAGCAGCCCCAGCATTTT.

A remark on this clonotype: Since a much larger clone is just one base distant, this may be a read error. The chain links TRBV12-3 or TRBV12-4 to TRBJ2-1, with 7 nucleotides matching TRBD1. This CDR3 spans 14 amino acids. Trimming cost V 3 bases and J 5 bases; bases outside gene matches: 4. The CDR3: CASSFPGQNNEQFF. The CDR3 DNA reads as TGTGCCAGCAGTTTCCCGGGACAGAACAATGAGCAGTTCTTC.

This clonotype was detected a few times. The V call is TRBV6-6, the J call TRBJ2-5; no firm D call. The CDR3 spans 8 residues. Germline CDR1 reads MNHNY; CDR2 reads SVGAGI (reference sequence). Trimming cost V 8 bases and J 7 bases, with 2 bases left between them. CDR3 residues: CASGTQYF. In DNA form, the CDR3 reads TGTGCCAGCGGGACCCAGTACTTC.

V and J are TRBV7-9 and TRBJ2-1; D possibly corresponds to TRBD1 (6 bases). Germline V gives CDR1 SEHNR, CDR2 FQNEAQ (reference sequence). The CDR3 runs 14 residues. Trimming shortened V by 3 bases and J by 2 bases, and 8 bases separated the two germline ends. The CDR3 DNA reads TGTGCCAGCAGCTTCCAGGGGCCCTACAATGAGCAGTTCTTC. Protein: CASSFQGPYNEQFF. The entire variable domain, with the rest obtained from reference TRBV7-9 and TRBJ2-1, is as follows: DTGVSQNPRHKITKRGQNVTFRCDPISEHNRLYWYRQTLGQGPEFLTYFQNEAQLEKSRLLSDRFSAERPKGSFSTLEIQRTEQGDSAMYLCASSFQGPYNEQFFGPGTRLTVL.

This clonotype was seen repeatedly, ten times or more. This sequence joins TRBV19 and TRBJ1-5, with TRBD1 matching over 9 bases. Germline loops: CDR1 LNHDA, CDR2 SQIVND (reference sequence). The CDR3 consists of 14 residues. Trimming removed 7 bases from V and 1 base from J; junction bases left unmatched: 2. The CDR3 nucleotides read TGTGCCAGTATTGGGACAGGGAGCAATCAGCCCCAGCATTTT. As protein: CASIGTGSNQPQHF. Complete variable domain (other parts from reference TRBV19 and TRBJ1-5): DGGITQSPKYLFRKEGQNVTLSCEQNLNHDAMYWYRQDPGQGLRLIYYSQIVNDFQKGDIAEGYSVSREKKESFPLTVTSAQKNPTAFYLCASIGTGSNQPQHFGDGTRLSIL.

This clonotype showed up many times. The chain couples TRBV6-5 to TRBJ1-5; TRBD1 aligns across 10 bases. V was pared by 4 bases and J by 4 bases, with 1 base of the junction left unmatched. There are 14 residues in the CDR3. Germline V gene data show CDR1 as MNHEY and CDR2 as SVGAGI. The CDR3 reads CASSWGQGNQPQHF. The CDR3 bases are TGTGCCAGCAGTTGGGGACAGGGGAATCAGCCCCAGCATTTT.

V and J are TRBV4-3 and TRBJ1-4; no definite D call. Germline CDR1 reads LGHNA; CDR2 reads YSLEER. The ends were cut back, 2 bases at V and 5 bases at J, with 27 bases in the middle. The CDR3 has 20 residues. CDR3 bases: TGCGCCAGCAGCCAACCCGAAAGCGGAGATCCCACGCCCGACAATGAAAAACTGTTTTTT. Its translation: CASSQPESGDPTPDNEKLFF.